These T cell receptor beta chains were read from a single sample in a study of blood T cell repertoires in COVID-19. Sequenced by immunoSEQ multiplex PCR; TCRdb stores in-frame clones only, minus some. Of 150,000 to 200,000 clones detected, around 91% appear once; the ten largest clones hold 0.62%. Sequencing was done on a sample of peripheral blood. These receptors originate from a man between 50 and 59 years old with acute or convalescent COVID-19. Both conserved end residues are part of each CDR3. Fields, in order: D gene, CDR3 length, J gene, clone size, V gene, CDR3 protein, CDR3 DNA. The D gene is left open where the match is weak. Not all rows give a size; the values are once, few, many and, for expanded clones, a class.

D: TRBD1; length: 14; J: TRBJ2-1; size: NA; V: TRBV7-6; CDR3: CASSLEGQLDEQFF; DNA: TGTGCCAGCAGCTTAGAGGGACAGTTGGATGAGCAGTTCTTC
D: NA; length: 15; J: TRBJ1-4; size: NA; V: TRBV4-2; CDR3: CASSQDWRGREKLFF; DNA: TGTGCCAGCAGCCAAGACTGGCGGGGTAGGGAAAAACTGTTTTTT
D: NA; length: 12; J: TRBJ1-2; size: NA; V: TRBV27; CDR3: CASSPTGRSYTF; DNA: TGTGCCAGCAGTCCGACAGGCCGCAGCTACACCTTC
D: NA; length: 13; J: TRBJ2-1; size: NA; V: TRBV6-5; CDR3: CASRRLSYNEQFF; DNA: TGTGCCAGCAGGCGATTATCCTACAATGAGCAGTTCTTC
D: NA; length: 14; J: TRBJ2-2; size: NA; V: TRBV29-1; CDR3: CSVDAGRNTGELFF; DNA: TGCAGCGTTGACGCGGGACGGAACACCGGGGAGCTGTTTTTT
D: NA; length: 16; J: TRBJ1-3; size: NA; V: TRBV4-2; CDR3: CASSQEGLLSGNTIYF; DNA: TGTGCCAGCAGCCAAGAGGGACTGCTCTCTGGAAACACCATATATTTT
D: TRBD2; length: 15; J: TRBJ2-1; size: NA; V: TRBV18; CDR3: CASSPWAGVYNEQFF; DNA: TGTGCCAGCTCACCGTGGGCGGGAGTCTACAATGAGCAGTTCTTC
D: NA; length: 16; J: TRBJ2-1; size: NA; V: TRBV30; CDR3: CAWSGYRESSYNEQFF; DNA: TGTGCCTGGAGTGGGTACAGGGAGAGCTCCTACAATGAGCAGTTCTTC
D: NA; length: 14; J: TRBJ2-6; size: NA; V: TRBV27; CDR3: CASKKGVGANVLTF; DNA: TGTGCCAGCAAAAAGGGGGTTGGGGCCAACGTCCTGACTTTC
D: TRBD2; length: 18; J: TRBJ2-3; size: NA; V: TRBV27; CDR3: CASIKEAPGLAGGDTQYF; DNA: TGTGCCAGCATTAAAGAGGCTCCGGGACTAGCGGGAGGGGATACGCAGTATTTT
D: TRBD1; length: 15; J: TRBJ1-2; size: NA; V: TRBV7-2; CDR3: CASSFGTGTFSGYTF; DNA: TGTGCCAGCAGCTTCGGGACAGGGACGTTCAGTGGCTACACCTTC
D: NA; length: 13; J: TRBJ2-7; size: NA; V: TRBV11-2; CDR3: CASSRDNTYEQYF; DNA: TGTGCCAGCAGCCGAGACAATACCTACGAGCAGTACTTC
D: TRBD1; length: 17; J: TRBJ1-2; size: NA; V: TRBV15; CDR3: CATSRDSGTGGSYGYTF; DNA: TGTGCCACCAGCAGAGATAGTGGGACAGGGGGCAGCTATGGCTACACCTTC
D: TRBD2; length: 14; J: TRBJ2-1; size: NA; V: TRBV4-1; CDR3: CASSISGGSNEQFF; DNA: TGCGCCAGCAGTATATCGGGGGGGAGCAATGAGCAGTTCTTC
D: NA; length: 14; J: TRBJ2-6; size: NA; V: TRBV28; CDR3: CASSLLSGANVLTF; DNA: TGTGCCAGCAGTCTACTCTCTGGGGCCAACGTCCTGACTTTC
D: TRBD2; length: 18; J: TRBJ2-5; size: once; V: TRBV6-6; CDR3: CASSQRLAGASYQETQYF; DNA: TGTGCCAGCAGTCAGAGACTAGCGGGGGCAAGCTACCAAGAGACCCAGTACTTC
D: TRBD1; length: 14; J: TRBJ1-4; size: NA; V: TRBV5-4; CDR3: CASSFRTGDEKLFF; DNA: TGTGCCAGCAGCTTTCGGACAGGGGATGAAAAACTGTTTTTT
D: TRBD1; length: 14; J: TRBJ1-4; size: NA; V: TRBV7-8; CDR3: CASSRDRDNEKLFF; DNA: TGTGCCAGCAGCCGCGACAGGGATAATGAAAAACTGTTTTTT
D: NA; length: 14; J: TRBJ1-5; size: NA; V: TRBV9; CDR3: CASSSTGLYQPQHF; DNA: TGTGCCAGCAGCTCAACGGGACTGTATCAGCCCCAGCATTTT
D: TRBD1; length: 16; J: TRBJ1-6; size: NA; V: TRBV18; CDR3: CASSPLEQGRNSPLHF; DNA: TGTGCCAGCTCACCACTTGAACAGGGGAGGAATTCACCCCTCCACTTT
D: NA; length: 13; J: TRBJ1-3; size: NA; V: TRBV5-8; CDR3: CASSSVSGNTIYF; DNA: TGTGCCAGCAGCTCAGTCTCTGGAAACACCATATATTTT
D: TRBD2; length: 16; J: TRBJ2-1; size: NA; V: TRBV27; CDR3: CASSFWAGGVYNEQFF; DNA: TGTGCCAGCAGTTTCTGGGCGGGAGGGGTATACAATGAGCAGTTCTTC
D: NA; length: 15; J: TRBJ2-1; size: NA; V: TRBV2; CDR3: CASSELTRPYNEQFF; DNA: TGTGCCAGCAGTGAATTAACTAGGCCGTACAATGAGCAGTTCTTC
D: NA; length: 11; J: TRBJ2-7; size: NA; V: TRBV29-1; CDR3: CSVPGENEQYF; DNA: TGCAGCGTTCCGGGAGAGAACGAGCAGTACTTC
D: TRBD2; length: 15; J: TRBJ2-7; size: NA; V: TRBV5-1; CDR3: CASSLETGGPYEQYF; DNA: TGCGCCAGCAGCTTGGAAACGGGAGGGCCCTACGAGCAGTACTTC
D: TRBD2; length: 14; J: TRBJ2-7; size: NA; V: TRBV9; CDR3: CASSATSGGSGQYF; DNA: TGTGCCAGCAGCGCCACTAGCGGGGGATCCGGGCAGTACTTC
D: NA; length: 14; J: TRBJ1-5; size: NA; V: TRBV7-9; CDR3: CASSSLESNQPQHF; DNA: TGTGCCAGCAGCTCACTGGAGAGCAATCAGCCCCAGCATTTT
D: NA; length: 11; J: TRBJ2-5; size: NA; V: TRBV15; CDR3: CATGAHKTQYF; DNA: TGTGCCACCGGGGCCCACAAGACCCAGTACTTC
D: NA; length: 14; J: TRBJ1-6; size: NA; V: TRBV3-1/TRBV3-2; CDR3: CASSPSPGDSPLHF; DNA: TGTGCCAGCAGCCCGTCCCCGGGGGATTCACCCCTCCACTTT
D: NA; length: 15; J: TRBJ1-2; size: NA; V: TRBV3-1/TRBV3-2; CDR3: CASSQLVGGGDGYTF; DNA: TGTGCCAGCAGCCAACTAGTGGGGGGAGGGGACGGCTACACCTTC
D: NA; length: 15; J: TRBJ1-5; size: once; V: TRBV6-5; CDR3: CASSYSGDGNQPQHF; DNA: TGTGCCAGCAGTTATTCAGGGGATGGCAATCAGCCCCAGCATTTT
D: NA; length: 14; J: TRBJ1-3; size: NA; V: TRBV5-4; CDR3: CASTAAGSGNTIYF; DNA: TGTGCCAGCACCGCGGCAGGGTCTGGAAACACCATATATTTT
D: NA; length: 12; J: TRBJ1-6; size: NA; V: TRBV6-5; CDR3: CASNTLNSPLHF; DNA: TGTGCCAGCAACACCTTGAATTCACCCCTCCACTTT
D: NA; length: 13; J: TRBJ2-7; size: NA; V: TRBV6-2/TRBV6-3; CDR3: CASRPTSEGEQYF; DNA: TGTGCCAGCCGCCCGACCAGCGAGGGCGAGCAGTACTTC
D: NA; length: 14; J: TRBJ1-4; size: few; V: TRBV28; CDR3: CASSPQGTNEKLFF; DNA: TGTGCCAGCAGTCCCCAGGGCACTAATGAAAAACTGTTTTTT
D: NA; length: 13; J: TRBJ2-5; size: NA; V: TRBV5-1; CDR3: CASSPLRGETQYF; DNA: TGCGCCAGCAGCCCTTTACGCGGGGAGACCCAGTACTTC
D: TRBD1; length: 17; J: TRBJ2-1; size: NA; V: TRBV7-9; CDR3: CASSPLAGTGGLSEQFF; DNA: TGTGCCAGCAGTCCCCTTGCTGGGACAGGGGGTTTAAGTGAGCAGTTCTTC
D: TRBD2; length: 17; J: TRBJ2-5; size: NA; V: TRBV3-1/TRBV3-2; CDR3: CASSQFPIAGVLETQYF; DNA: TGTGCCAGCAGCCAATTCCCTATAGCGGGAGTGTTGGAGACCCAGTACTTC
D: NA; length: 12; J: TRBJ2-1; size: NA; V: TRBV30; CDR3: CAWSALEDEQFF; DNA: TGTGCCTGGAGTGCCTTGGAGGATGAGCAGTTCTTC
D: NA; length: 14; J: TRBJ1-5; size: NA; V: TRBV27; CDR3: CASSLSRENQPQHF; DNA: TGTGCCAGCAGTTTATCGAGGGAAAATCAGCCCCAGCATTTT
D: NA; length: 14; J: TRBJ1-6; size: NA; V: TRBV28; CDR3: CASSRTQGFSPLHF; DNA: TGTGCCAGCAGTCGGACACAGGGCTTCTCACCCCTCCACTTT
D: TRBD2; length: 15; J: TRBJ2-3; size: once; V: TRBV6-5; CDR3: CASRVGTSGQDTQYF; DNA: TGTGCCAGCAGGGTCGGGACTAGCGGGCAAGATACGCAGTATTTT
D: NA; length: 14; J: TRBJ2-3; size: NA; V: TRBV19; CDR3: CASSAAGPTDTQYF; DNA: TGTGCCAGTAGTGCTGCTGGGCCCACAGATACGCAGTATTTT